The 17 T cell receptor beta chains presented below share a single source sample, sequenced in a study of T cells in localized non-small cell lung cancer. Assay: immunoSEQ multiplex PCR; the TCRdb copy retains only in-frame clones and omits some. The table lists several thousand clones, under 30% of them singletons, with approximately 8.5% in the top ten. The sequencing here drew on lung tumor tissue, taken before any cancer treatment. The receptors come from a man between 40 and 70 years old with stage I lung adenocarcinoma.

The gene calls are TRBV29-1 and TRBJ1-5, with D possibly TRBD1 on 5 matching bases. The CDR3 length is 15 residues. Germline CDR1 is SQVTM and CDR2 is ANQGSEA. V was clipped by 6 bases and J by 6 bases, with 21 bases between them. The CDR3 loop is CSVKWGTESTQPQHF. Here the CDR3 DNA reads TGCAGCGTCAAATGGGGGACCGAGTCTACTCAGCCCCAGCATTTT.

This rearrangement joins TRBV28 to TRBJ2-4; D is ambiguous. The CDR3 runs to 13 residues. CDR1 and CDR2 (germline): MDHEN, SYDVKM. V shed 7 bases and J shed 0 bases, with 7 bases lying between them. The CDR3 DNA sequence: TGTGCCAGCACGCCGGTAGCCAAAAACATTCAGTACTTC. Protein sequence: CASTPVAKNIQYF.

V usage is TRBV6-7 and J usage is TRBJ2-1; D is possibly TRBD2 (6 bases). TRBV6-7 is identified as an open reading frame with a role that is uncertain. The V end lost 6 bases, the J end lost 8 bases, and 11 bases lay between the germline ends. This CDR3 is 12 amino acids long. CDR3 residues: CASSPSGYEQFF. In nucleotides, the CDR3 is TGTGCCAGCAGCCCGAGCGGGTATGAGCAGTTCTTC.

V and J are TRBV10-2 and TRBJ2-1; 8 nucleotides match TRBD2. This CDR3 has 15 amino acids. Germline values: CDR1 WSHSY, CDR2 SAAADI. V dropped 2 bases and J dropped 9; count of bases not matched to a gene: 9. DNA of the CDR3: TGCGCCAGCAGTGAGGGGGCCGGGGGGGCCGCTGAGCAGTTCTTC. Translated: CASSEGAGGAAEQFF.

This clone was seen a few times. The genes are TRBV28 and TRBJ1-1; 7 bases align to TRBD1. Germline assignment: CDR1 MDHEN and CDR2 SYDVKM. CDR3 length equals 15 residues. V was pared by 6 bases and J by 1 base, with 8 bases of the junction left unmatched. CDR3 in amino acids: CASREMRQGNTEAFF. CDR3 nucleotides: TGTGCCAGCAGAGAGATGCGACAGGGGAACACTGAAGCTTTCTTT.

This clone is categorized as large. The CDR3 protein is CASSSDRQGTTDTQYF. The CDR3 DNA reads as TGTGCCAGTAGCTCGGACAGGCAGGGGACCACAGATACGCAGTATTTT. V and J are TRBV19 and TRBJ2-3; 7 bases line up with TRBD1. V gave up 6 bases and J gave up 2 bases; unmatched junction bases: 11. There are 16 residues in the CDR3. Germline V gene lookup returns CDR1 LNHDA and CDR2 SQIVND (reference sequence).

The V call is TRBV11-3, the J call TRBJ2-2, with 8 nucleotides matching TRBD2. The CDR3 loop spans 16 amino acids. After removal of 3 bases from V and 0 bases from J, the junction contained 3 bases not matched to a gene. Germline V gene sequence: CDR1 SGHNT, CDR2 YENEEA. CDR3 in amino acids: CASSLTGGANTGELFF. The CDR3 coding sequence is TGTGCCAGCAGCTTGACGGGAGGGGCGAACACCGGGGAGCTGTTTTTT.

The CDR3 bases are TGTGCCAGTACGGACAGGGGGCACGGTGGCTACACCTTC. It specifies CASTDRGHGGYTF. The chain joins TRBV19 to TRBJ1-2, with TRBD1 matching over 11 bases. Germline trimming cut 7 bases from V and 7 bases from J; bases unmatched to any gene: 5. CDR3 length equals 13 residues. CDR1 and CDR2 from the germline V gene are LNHDA and SQIVND (reference sequence).

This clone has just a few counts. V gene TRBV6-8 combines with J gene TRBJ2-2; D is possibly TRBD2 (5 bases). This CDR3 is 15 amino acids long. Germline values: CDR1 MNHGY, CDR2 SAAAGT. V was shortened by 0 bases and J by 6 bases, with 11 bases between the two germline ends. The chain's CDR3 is CASSYSGYGAGELFF. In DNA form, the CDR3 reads TGTGCCAGCAGTTACTCGGGGTACGGGGCCGGGGAGCTGTTTTTT.

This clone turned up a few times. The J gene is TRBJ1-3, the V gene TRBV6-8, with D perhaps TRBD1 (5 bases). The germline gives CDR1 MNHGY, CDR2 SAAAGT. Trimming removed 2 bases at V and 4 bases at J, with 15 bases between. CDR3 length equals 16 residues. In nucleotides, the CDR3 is TGTGCCAGCAGTTACAATAGGGGTGGACTCGGAAACACCATATATTTT. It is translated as CASSYNRGGLGNTIYF.

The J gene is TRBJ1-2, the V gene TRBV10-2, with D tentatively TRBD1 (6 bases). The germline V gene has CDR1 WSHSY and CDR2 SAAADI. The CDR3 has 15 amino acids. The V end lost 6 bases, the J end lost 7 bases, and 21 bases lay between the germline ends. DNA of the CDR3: TGCGCCAGCAGCGACCTGACAGGCCTTATGTTTGGCTACACCTTC. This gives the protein CASSDLTGLMFGYTF.

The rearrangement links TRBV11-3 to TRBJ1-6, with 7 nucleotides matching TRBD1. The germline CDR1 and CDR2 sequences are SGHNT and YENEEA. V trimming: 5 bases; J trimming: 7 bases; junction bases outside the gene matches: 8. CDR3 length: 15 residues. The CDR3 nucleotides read TGTGCCAGCAGCCGCCGGGACAGCCTAAATTCACCCCTCCACTTT. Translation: CASSRRDSLNSPLHF. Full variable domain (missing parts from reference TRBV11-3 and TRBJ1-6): EAGVVQSPRYKIIEKKQPVAFWCNPISGHNTLYWYLQNLGQGPELLIRYENEEAVDDSQLPKDRFSAERLKGVDSTLKIQPAELGDSAVYLCASSRRDSLNSPLHFGNGTRLTVT.

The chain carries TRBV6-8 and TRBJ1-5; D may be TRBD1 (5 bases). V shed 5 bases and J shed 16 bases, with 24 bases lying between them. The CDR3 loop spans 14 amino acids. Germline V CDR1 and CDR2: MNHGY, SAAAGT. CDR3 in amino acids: CASSRGPGNVKCHF. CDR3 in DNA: TGTGCCAGCAGTAGGGGCCCGGGGAACGTTAAGTGTCATTTT.

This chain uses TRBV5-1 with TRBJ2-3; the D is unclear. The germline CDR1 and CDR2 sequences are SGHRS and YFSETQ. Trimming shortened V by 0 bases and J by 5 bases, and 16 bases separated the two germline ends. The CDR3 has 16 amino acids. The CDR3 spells CASSLALDADIDTQYF. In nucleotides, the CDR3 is TGCGCCAGCAGCTTGGCCTTGGACGCAGACATAGATACGCAGTATTTT.

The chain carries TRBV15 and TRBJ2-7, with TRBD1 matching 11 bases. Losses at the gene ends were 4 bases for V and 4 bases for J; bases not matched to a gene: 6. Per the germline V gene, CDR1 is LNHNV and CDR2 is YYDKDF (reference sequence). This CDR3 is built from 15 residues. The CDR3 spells CATSIGQGAGYEQYF. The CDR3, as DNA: TGTGCCACCAGCATCGGACAGGGGGCTGGATACGAGCAGTACTTC.

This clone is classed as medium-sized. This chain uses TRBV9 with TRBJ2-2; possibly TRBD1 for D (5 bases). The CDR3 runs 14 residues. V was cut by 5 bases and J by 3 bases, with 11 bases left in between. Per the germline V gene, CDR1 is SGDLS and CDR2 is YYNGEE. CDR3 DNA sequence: TGTGCCAGCAGTGGACATGGGGACACCGGGGAGCTGTTTTTT. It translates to CASSGHGDTGELFF.

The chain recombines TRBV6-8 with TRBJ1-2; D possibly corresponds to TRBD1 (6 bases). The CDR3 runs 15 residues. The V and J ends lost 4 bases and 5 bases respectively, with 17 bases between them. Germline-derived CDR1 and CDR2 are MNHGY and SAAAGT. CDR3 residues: CASSSGDGSGYGYTF. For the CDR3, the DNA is TGTGCCAGCAGTTCAGGGGACGGGTCGGGGTATGGCTACACCTTC.